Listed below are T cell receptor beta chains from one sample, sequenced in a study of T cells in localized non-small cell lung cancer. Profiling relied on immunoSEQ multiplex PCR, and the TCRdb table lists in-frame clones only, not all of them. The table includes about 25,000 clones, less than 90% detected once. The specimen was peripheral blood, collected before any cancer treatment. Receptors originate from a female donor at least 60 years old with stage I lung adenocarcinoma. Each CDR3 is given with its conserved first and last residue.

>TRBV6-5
CASSYFAGGENGYTF
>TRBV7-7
CASSLFPTSAQPGELFF
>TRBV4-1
CASSQGARTREETQYF
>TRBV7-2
CASKREQGGMEGYTF
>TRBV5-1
CASSFGQGRETQYF
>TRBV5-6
CASYDFRGLSTEAFF
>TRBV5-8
CASSLEGGTDTQYF
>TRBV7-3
CASSDQGQVNLEAFF
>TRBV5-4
CASSSTHTGTEAFF
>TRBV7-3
CASSPSGGARETQYF
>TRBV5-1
CASSLGVGFSDTQYF
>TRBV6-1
CASSDPGLVKETQYF
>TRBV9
CASGREGALQETQYF
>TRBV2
CASSEGRHHSGANVLTF
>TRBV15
CATSRDRGLAGGRNNEQFF
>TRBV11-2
CASSLETGSNQPQHF
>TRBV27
CASSESTGGDQETQYF
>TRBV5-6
CASSFGYEQYF
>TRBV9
CASSVGGTSGDEQYF
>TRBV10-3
CAISRGEGTNNEQFF